Listed below are T cell receptor beta chains from one sample, sequenced in a study of monozygotic twins with inflammatory bowel disease. Reanalyzing the 5' RACE reads, TCRdb keeps one entry per CDR3 protein, without DNA. The table for this sample gives some 170,000 distinct CDR3 sequences. The sequencing input was blood. These receptor sequences come from a human donor with ulcerative colitis or Crohn's disease, or a healthy co-twin of an affected twin (not recorded which). Each CDR3 is given with its conserved first and last residue.

CDR3 protein	V gene	J gene
CASSLGQGRDQPQHF	TRBV19	TRBJ1-5
CAIGTAYNQPQHF	TRBV7-8	TRBJ1-5
CASSQAAQGWKTEAFF	TRBV3-1	TRBJ1-1
CAISAPDTDTQYF	TRBV10-3	TRBJ2-3
CASSLSWRSGSGNTIYF	TRBV7-2	TRBJ1-3
CASSITGPNTEAFF	TRBV19	TRBJ1-1
CASSLNPGDSYEQYF	TRBV5-5	TRBJ2-7
CASSTDRGKFF	TRBV5-1	TRBJ2-1
CASSRASGTGNQPQHF	TRBV12-3/TRBV12-4	TRBJ1-5
CASRDGTAPGQFF	TRBV6-6	TRBJ2-1
CASRRQGAPDYGYTF	TRBV6-1	TRBJ1-2
CASSLNRVETQYF	TRBV12-3/TRBV12-4	TRBJ2-5
CASSLSNRALNYGYTF	TRBV7-9	TRBJ1-2
CASSTGQGPQETQYF	TRBV5-1	TRBJ2-5
CASSVVGGTDTQYF	TRBV27	TRBJ2-3
CSAKEGLAASYNEQFF	TRBV20-1	TRBJ2-1
CASSPETGVGNQPQHF	TRBV12-3/TRBV12-4	TRBJ1-5
CATSRNRDRGEKLFF	TRBV15	TRBJ1-4
CASSRQTSGRAADTQYF	TRBV7-9	TRBJ2-3
CASSSDRPNTEAFF	TRBV6-5	TRBJ1-1
CATSRKGDLTEAFF	TRBV15	TRBJ1-1
CSVPRSNTGELFF	TRBV29-1	TRBJ2-2
CASSFGSTGNGYTF	TRBV12-3/TRBV12-4	TRBJ1-2
CASSSAGGRAYGYTF	TRBV6-5	TRBJ1-2
CSARVLAGGPQETQYF	TRBV20-1	TRBJ2-5
CASAGTENSPLHF	TRBV7-9	TRBJ1-6
CASSIGPFYEQYF	TRBV19	TRBJ2-7
CASSLMGGANEKLFF	TRBV28	TRBJ1-4
CSASEDRPGGYTF	TRBV20-1	TRBJ1-2
CSAYTWGRETQYF	TRBV20-1	TRBJ2-5
CASSLLSRETQYF	TRBV5-1	TRBJ2-5
CSAERENGYEQYF	TRBV20-1	TRBJ2-7
CASRPSGLAGRHNEQFF	TRBV12-3/TRBV12-4	TRBJ2-1
CAIRGQGVETQYF	TRBV10-3	TRBJ2-5
CASSLWAGGGEQYF	TRBV12-3/TRBV12-4	TRBJ2-7
CASSVGGSGVAQYF	TRBV9	TRBJ2-5
CASSWTVQETQYF	TRBV7-3	TRBJ2-5
CSAPQWRGGAYGYTF	TRBV20-1	TRBJ1-2
CASSLDRRMDYGYTF	TRBV5-1	TRBJ1-2
CASSLVAGEQYF	TRBV11-3	TRBJ2-7